This T cell receptor beta chain was sequenced in a study of blood T cell repertoires in COVID-19. Trimming pared 5 bases from V and 7 bases from J, leaving 19 bases between. Germline V gene data show CDR1 as SGHDT and CDR2 as YYEEEE. This CDR3 is 15 amino acids long. Assay: immunoSEQ multiplex PCR; the TCRdb copy retains only in-frame clones and omits some. The sample includes around 300,000 clones, roughly four fifths of them seen just once. Sequenced input: peripheral blood. The TCR sequence derives from a woman in her forties or fifties who had recovered from COVID-19. This chain connects TRBV5-6 to TRBJ2-1, with a possible D match to TRBD2 (6 bases). CDR3 protein: CASSVLARARNEQFF. In DNA, the CDR3 is TGTGCCAGCAGTGTTCTAGCGCGTGCCCGGAATGAGCAGTTCTTC.